This is a list of T cell receptor beta chains from one sample in a study of T-cell memory formation after mild COVID-19. Each CDR3 protein is one row after TCRdb ran MiXCR on the 5' RACE reads. The sample carries about 57,000 distinct CDR3 sequences, 12% recorded once. The material sequenced was PBMCs or a T cell subset sorted from them (not recorded which). The receptor source for this set is a man aged 18 to 29 who had mild COVID-19 (a few samples of this study predate the infection). Cell type and time point are not known. The CDR3 runs from the conserved cysteine through the conserved F or W. A D gene is named only where the DNA matches it firmly. Expanded clones are given a class, and other clones once, few, many or no size at all.

abundance,j_gene,len,d_gene,v_gene,CDR3aa,CDR3nt
.,TRBJ1-2,13,TRBD1,TRBV5-1,CASSSGQNYGYTF,TGCGCCAGCAGCTCGGGACAGAACTATGGCTACACCTTC
few,TRBJ2-5,14,.,TRBV6-1,CASSESGGWETQYF,TGTGCCAGCAGTGAATCGGGCGGGTGGGAGACCCAGTACTTC
.,TRBJ2-3,16,TRBD2,TRBV11-2,CASSRGSLADTDTQYF,TGTGCCAGCAGCCGAGGGTCACTAGCGGACACAGATACGCAGTATTTT
.,TRBJ2-5,16,TRBD2,TRBV20-1,CSAEVGLAGPRGTQYF,TGCAGTGCCGAGGTGGGACTAGCGGGGCCACGGGGGACCCAGTACTTC
few,TRBJ1-5,15,.,TRBV4-3,CASSQDLGRNQPQHF,TGCGCCAGCAGCCAAGATCTGGGAAGAAATCAGCCCCAGCATTTT
.,TRBJ2-5,15,.,TRBV5-1,CASSLRGAVQETQYF,TGCGCCAGCAGCTTACGGGGGGCGGTACAAGAGACCCAGTACTTC
.,TRBJ2-7,14,TRBD2,TRBV14,CASSQVTSEAEQYF,TGTGCCAGCAGCCAAGTTACTAGCGAAGCCGAGCAGTACTTC
many,TRBJ2-5,16,TRBD1,TRBV5-1,CASSFFGTGTQETQYF,TGCGCCAGCAGCTTTTTCGGGACAGGCACCCAAGAGACCCAGTACTTC
few,TRBJ1-4,12,.,TRBV7-6,CASSFGGEKLFF,TGTGCCAGCAGTTTCGGCGGGGAAAAACTGTTTTTT
.,TRBJ1-1,14,.,TRBV4-1,CASTKNGQYTEAFF,TGCGCCAGCACCAAAAACGGACAGTACACTGAAGCTTTCTTT
.,TRBJ2-2,16,.,TRBV20-1,CSARDFLRGNTGELFF,TGCAGTGCTAGAGACTTCCTTCGGGGGAATACCGGGGAGCTGTTTTTT
many,TRBJ2-1,15,TRBD2,TRBV7-2,CASRGSSGSYNEQFF,TGTGCCAGCAGGGGATCTAGCGGGAGCTACAATGAGCAGTTCTTC
.,TRBJ1-2,13,.,TRBV6-5,CASRQEDSYGYTF,TGTGCCAGCAGGCAAGAGGACAGCTATGGCTACACCTTC
few,TRBJ2-3,14,.,TRBV7-9,CAYLDSYFSDTQYF,TGTGCCTACTTGGACAGCTATTTTTCAGATACGCAGTATTTT
many,TRBJ2-7,11,.,TRBV5-1,CASSSQDEQYF,TGCGCCAGCAGCAGCCAGGACGAGCAGTACTTC
many,TRBJ1-6,13,TRBD1,TRBV12-3/TRBV12-4,CASSFDRGSPLHF,TGTGCCAGCAGTTTCGACAGGGGTTCACCCCTCCACTTT
few,TRBJ2-5,14,.,TRBV27,CASSYAGAVETQYF,TGTGCCAGCAGTTATGCAGGGGCAGTGGAGACCCAGTACTTC
.,TRBJ1-2,14,TRBD1,TRBV4-3,CASSQDEGARGYTF,TGCGCCAGCAGCCAAGATGAGGGGGCGCGGGGCTACACCTTC
few,TRBJ2-3,17,TRBD1,TRBV4-3,CASSQEVTGGGPDTQYF,TGCGCCAGCAGCCAAGAGGTGACAGGGGGTGGCCCAGATACGCAGTATTTT
many,TRBJ2-4,13,TRBD1,TRBV7-2,CASSRQGGNIQYF,TGTGCCAGCAGCCGACAGGGGGGAAACATTCAGTACTTC
many,TRBJ2-5,15,.,TRBV5-1,CASTEGRPSAETQYF,TGCGCCAGCACCGAAGGACGCCCGTCGGCAGAGACCCAGTACTTC
.,TRBJ2-3,15,.,TRBV20-1,CSASRRGGGTDTQYF,TGCAGTGCTAGTCGACGGGGCGGGGGCACAGATACGCAGTATTTT
.,TRBJ1-1,15,.,TRBV9,CASSVAGDPGVEAFF,TGTGCCAGCAGCGTAGCCGGGGACCCCGGGGTTGAAGCTTTCTTT
few,TRBJ2-3,13,.,TRBV2,CASRRDPSDTQYF,TGTGCCAGCAGAAGGGACCCCTCGGATACGCAGTATTTT
few,TRBJ2-5,15,TRBD1,TRBV5-1,CASSLGPGGQETQYF,TGCGCCAGCAGCCTGGGGCCAGGGGGTCAAGAGACCCAGTACTTC
few,TRBJ2-7,12,.,TRBV7-9,CASSRSGAALFF,TGTGCCAGCAGCCGCTCCGGGGCAGCTCTCTTCTTC
.,TRBJ2-3,15,TRBD2,TRBV20-1,CSARWASGNTDTQYF,TGCAGTGCTAGATGGGCTAGCGGGAACACAGATACGCAGTATTTT
many,TRBJ1-5,12,.,TRBV12-3/TRBV12-4,CASTREDQPQHF,TGTGCCAGCACTCGGGAAGATCAGCCCCAGCATTTT
few,TRBJ2-7,13,.,TRBV30,CAWSGKQGYEQYF,TGTGCCTGGAGCGGAAAACAGGGCTACGAGCAGTACTTC
few,TRBJ1-5,12,.,TRBV7-2,CASSSLQQPQHF,TGTGCCAGCAGCTCGCTACAGCAGCCCCAGCATTTT
.,TRBJ1-2,13,.,TRBV7-2,CASSPTSGYGYTF,TGTGCCAGCAGCCCTACTTCGGGCTATGGCTACACCTTC
.,TRBJ2-3,13,.,TRBV20-1,CSARVPSQDTQYF,TGCAGTGCTAGAGTCCCAAGCCAAGATACGCAGTATTTT
many,TRBJ2-2,13,.,TRBV9,CASSAYLSGELFF,TGTGCCAGCAGCGCCTACTTGTCCGGGGAGCTGTTTTTT
.,TRBJ1-1,12,.,TRBV6-6,CASRLGDTEAFF,TGTGCCAGCAGGCTCGGGGACACTGAAGCTTTCTTT
medium-sized,TRBJ2-1,17,TRBD2,TRBV5-1,CASSLAPLAGGYNEQFF,TGCGCCAGCAGCTTGGCCCCCCTAGCGGGGGGTTACAATGAGCAGTTCTTC
few,TRBJ2-7,17,TRBD2,TRBV15,CATSRELAGGKQYEQYF,TGTGCCACCAGCAGAGAACTAGCGGGGGGAAAACAGTACGAGCAGTACTTC